Shown below are 16 T cell receptor beta chains from a single sample sequenced in a study of post-analysis software for immune sequencing data. Study outcomes and limitations: Four to six TRBV segments were more frequent in patients than controls; TRBV5-6, TRBV5-1 and TRBV20-1 belonged to this group.

Included in the TCR beta cDNA libraries were unique molecular identifiers. A single record per CDR3 protein comes from TCRdb applying MiXCR to the PCR reads. The sample holds some 890,000 distinct CDR3 sequences, roughly 58% seen once. These receptors' targets are unknown. The sequencing input was blood. The receptors come from a girl aged 10-17 years with multiple sclerosis.

As DNA, the CDR3 is TGTGCCAGCAGCGTAGGTGTGACAGGGGGGCCAGAGACCCAGTACTTC. It codes for CASSVGVTGGPETQYF. The V gene is TRBV9, the J gene TRBJ2-5; the match to TRBD1 covers 9 bases. Germline V gives CDR1 SGDLS, CDR2 YYNGEE. This CDR3 is built from 16 residues. The V gene end was trimmed by 0 bases and the J gene end by 4 bases; junction bases not matched to a gene: 7.

The gene calls are TRBV15 and TRBJ1-2; D unclear. Germline CDR1 LNHNV, CDR2 YYDKDF (reference sequence). Trimming removed 1 base from V and 6 bases from J, with 18 bases in between. This CDR3 is built from 16 residues. CDR3 sequence: CATSRATGFPADGYTF. The CDR3 DNA reads TGTGCCACCAGCAGAGCCACGGGGTTCCCGGCGGATGGCTACACCTTC.

This chain connects TRBV5-1 to TRBJ2-1; 7 positions agree with TRBD2. The V gene's germline CDR1 is SGHRS and CDR2 YFSETQ. V was pared by 0 bases and J by 9 bases, with 15 bases of the junction left unmatched. The CDR3 consists of 17 residues. CDR3 sequence reads: CASSLGGAGARSSEQFF. DNA of the CDR3: TGCGCCAGCAGCTTGGGCGGGGCGGGAGCAAGGAGTAGTGAGCAGTTCTTC.

This clonotype showed up just a few times. V is TRBV7-9 and J is TRBJ2-5, with D perhaps given as TRBD1 or TRBD2 (6 bases each). The DNA end favors TRBJ2-7, so the J call may be wrong. CDR3 size: 13 residues. Germline values: CDR1 SEHNR, CDR2 FQNEAQ (reference sequence). The chain's CDR3 is CASMKGGRGEQYF. The CDR3 DNA reads TGTGCCAGCATGAAAGGGGGGCGCGGCGAGCAGTACTTC.

The V call is TRBV29-1, the J call TRBJ1-1, with a possible D match to TRBD1 (5 bases). The germline V gene has CDR1 SQVTM and CDR2 ANQGSEA. The ends were cut back, 7 bases at V and 4 bases at J, with 7 bases in the middle. The CDR3 has 10 amino acids. Here the CDR3 reads CSGRVTEAFF. Here the CDR3 DNA reads TGCAGCGGCAGGGTCACTGAAGCTTTCTTT.

This clonotype came up a few times. CDR3 in DNA: TGTGCCAGCAGCATTTTCCGGGACAGGGGATCCTACGAGCAGTACTTC. Translated: CASSIFRDRGSYEQYF. The chain links TRBV2 to TRBJ2-7; 10 bases are shared with TRBD1. Germline assignment: CDR1 SNHLY and CDR2 FYNNEI. Germline trimming cut 6 bases from V and 1 base from J; bases unmatched to any gene: 9. The CDR3 covers 16 residues.

The chain carries TRBV20-1 and TRBJ2-3; 9 bases match TRBD2. The CDR3 is made up of 14 amino acids. The germline V gene has CDR1 DFQATT and CDR2 SNEGSKA (reference sequence). V was clipped by 6 bases and J by 2 bases; unmatched bases: 6. DNA for the CDR3: TGCAGTGCAGATAGCGGGAGCTCCACAGATACGCAGTATTTT. Protein product: CSADSGSSTDTQYF.

The chain combines TRBV5-6 with TRBJ2-5; D possibly corresponds to TRBD1 (5 bases). V dropped 4 bases and J dropped 1 base, with 17 bases sitting between them. Germline CDR1 and CDR2: SGHDT and YYEEEE. CDR3 size: 16 residues. The CDR3 DNA follows: TGTGCCAGCAGCGTGGTACCTAAGGGGCCCCAAGAGACCCAGTACTTC. Encoded protein: CASSVVPKGPQETQYF.

This clonotype appeared a few times. The rearrangement joins TRBV6-5 to TRBJ1-5; 9 bases line up with TRBD1. This CDR3 region has 14 residues. The germline V gene has CDR1 MNHEY and CDR2 SVGAGI. The ends lost 5 bases at V and 9 bases at J; junction bases unmatched: 8. The CDR3 loop is CASSQGQGLWPQHF. The CDR3 DNA reads as TGTGCCAGCAGTCAGGGACAGGGTCTTTGGCCCCAGCATTTT.

The gene calls are TRBV10-3 and TRBJ1-5; D perhaps matches TRBD1 (5 bases). The V gene lost 0 bases and the J gene lost 7 bases, with 13 bases spanning the gap. This CDR3 spans 15 amino acids. Germline-derived CDR1 and CDR2 are ENHRY and SYGVKD. The CDR3 bases are TGTGCCATCAGTGAGTCTCGGGGGGTTGGGCAGCCCCAGCATTTT. It is translated as CAISESRGVGQPQHF.

V is TRBV30 and J is TRBJ2-1, with TRBD1 identical over 11 bases. The V segment lost 8 bases and the J segment 7 bases; nucleotides outside the gene matches: 4. Germline-derived CDR1 and CDR2 are GTSNPN and SVGIG (reference sequence). This CDR3 comprises 12 residues. CDR3 sequence: CAGWDRGNEQFF. The CDR3 coding sequence is TGTGCCGGTTGGGACAGGGGGAATGAGCAGTTCTTC. The variable domain in full, with the rest retrieved from reference TRBV30 and TRBJ2-1, is SQTIHQWPATLVQPVGSPLSLECTVEGTSNPNLYWYRQAAGRGLQLLFYSVGIGQISSEVPQNLSASRPQDRQFILSSKKLLLSDSGFYLCAGWDRGNEQFFGPGTRLTVL.

V and J are TRBV20-1 and TRBJ2-4, with D possibly TRBD2 on 5 matching bases. Judging by the DNA end, TRBJ2-7 fits better; the J call may be wrong. Germline CDR1 and CDR2: DFQATT and SNEGSKA (reference sequence). This CDR3 has 14 amino acids. The CDR3 spells CSARDLTRNYEQYF. Here the CDR3 DNA reads TGCAGTGCTAGAGATCTCACTAGGAACTACGAGCAGTACTTC.

This clonotype turned up a few times. This chain links TRBV29-1 with TRBJ2-6; D is possibly TRBD2 (5 bases). Germline assignment: CDR1 SQVTM and CDR2 ANQGSEA. The CDR3 is 15 residues long. The V end lost 6 bases, the J end lost 0 bases, and 12 bases lay between the germline ends. The CDR3 bases are TGCAGCGTGGTACGCGCGGGCTCTGGGGCCAACGTCCTGACTTTC. Protein product: CSVVRAGSGANVLTF. The entire variable domain, with the rest obtained from reference TRBV29-1 and TRBJ2-6, is as follows: SAVISQKPSRDICQRGTSLTIQCQVDSQVTMMFWYRQQPGQSLTLIATANQGSEATYESGFVIDKFPISRPNLTFSTLTVSNMSPEDSSIYLCSVVRAGSGANVLTFGAGSRLTVL.

This chain links TRBV11-2 with TRBJ1-2, with D perhaps TRBD1 (5 bases). The V and J ends lost 0 bases and 3 bases respectively, with 8 bases between them. In germline, CDR1 is SGHAT, CDR2 FQNNGV. This CDR3 comprises 14 residues. CDR3 sequence: CASSLESGYYGYTF. CDR3 DNA: TGTGCCAGCAGCTTAGAGTCAGGGTACTATGGCTACACCTTC.

The CDR3 DNA reads TGCGCCAGCAGCTTGAGGACGTCGGCTAATGAAAAACTGTTTTTT. It yields the protein CASSLRTSANEKLFF. The chain links TRBV5-1 to TRBJ1-4, with D unresolved. Trimming took off 1 base at V and 3 bases at J, with 10 bases between the two ends. The CDR3 is 15 residues long. Per the germline V gene, CDR1 is SGHRS and CDR2 is YFSETQ.

The genes are TRBV5-1 and TRBJ2-3; 14 nucleotides align to TRBD2. Germline V gives CDR1 SGHRS, CDR2 YFSETQ. The CDR3 length is 20 residues. Trimming took 4 bases from V and 0 from J; bases not matched to a gene: 13. CDR3 in DNA: TGCGCCAGCAGCCGACTGGGACTAGCGGGAGTTGGACCTAGCACAGATACGCAGTATTTT. Residues: CASSRLGLAGVGPSTDTQYF.